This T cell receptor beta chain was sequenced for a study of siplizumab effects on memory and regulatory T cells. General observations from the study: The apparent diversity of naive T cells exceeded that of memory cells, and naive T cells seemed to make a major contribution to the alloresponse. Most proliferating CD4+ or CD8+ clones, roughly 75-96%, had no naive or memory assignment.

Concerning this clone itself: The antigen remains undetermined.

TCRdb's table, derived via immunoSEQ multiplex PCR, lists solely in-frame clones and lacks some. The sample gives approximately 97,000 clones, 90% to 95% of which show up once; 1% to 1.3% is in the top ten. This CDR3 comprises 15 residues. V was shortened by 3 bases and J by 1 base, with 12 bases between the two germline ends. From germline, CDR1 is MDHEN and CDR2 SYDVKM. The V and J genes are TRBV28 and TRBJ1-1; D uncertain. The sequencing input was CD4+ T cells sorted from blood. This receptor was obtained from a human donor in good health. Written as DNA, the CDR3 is TGTGCCAGCAGTTTTTTCTACGGTCGGAACACTGAAGCTTTCTTT. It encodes CASSFFYGRNTEAFF. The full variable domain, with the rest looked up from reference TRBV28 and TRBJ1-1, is DVKVTQSSRYLVKRTGEKVFLECVQDMDHENMFWYRQDPGLGLRLIYFSYDVKMKEKGDIPEGYSVSREKKERFSLILESASTNQTSMYLCASSFFYGRNTEAFFGQGTRLTVV.